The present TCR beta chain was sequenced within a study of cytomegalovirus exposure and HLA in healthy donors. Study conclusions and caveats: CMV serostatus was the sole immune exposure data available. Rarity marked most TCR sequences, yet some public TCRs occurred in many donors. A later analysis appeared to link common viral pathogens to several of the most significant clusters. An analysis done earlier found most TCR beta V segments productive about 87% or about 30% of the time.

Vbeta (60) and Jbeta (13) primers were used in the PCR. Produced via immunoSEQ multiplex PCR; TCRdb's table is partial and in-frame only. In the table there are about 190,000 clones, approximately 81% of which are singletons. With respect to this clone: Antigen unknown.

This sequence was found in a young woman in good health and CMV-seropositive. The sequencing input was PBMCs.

Here the CDR3 reads CASSDEDSWNTEAFF. Here the CDR3 DNA reads TGTGCCAGCAGTGACGAGGACAGCTGGAACACTGAAGCTTTCTTT. The chain carries TRBV25-1 and TRBJ1-1, with TRBD1 as a possible D gene (6 bases). The V gene lost 3 bases and the J gene lost 1 base, with 12 bases spanning the gap. This CDR3 contains 15 residues. Germline V gene data show CDR1 as MGHDK and CDR2 as SYGVNS.